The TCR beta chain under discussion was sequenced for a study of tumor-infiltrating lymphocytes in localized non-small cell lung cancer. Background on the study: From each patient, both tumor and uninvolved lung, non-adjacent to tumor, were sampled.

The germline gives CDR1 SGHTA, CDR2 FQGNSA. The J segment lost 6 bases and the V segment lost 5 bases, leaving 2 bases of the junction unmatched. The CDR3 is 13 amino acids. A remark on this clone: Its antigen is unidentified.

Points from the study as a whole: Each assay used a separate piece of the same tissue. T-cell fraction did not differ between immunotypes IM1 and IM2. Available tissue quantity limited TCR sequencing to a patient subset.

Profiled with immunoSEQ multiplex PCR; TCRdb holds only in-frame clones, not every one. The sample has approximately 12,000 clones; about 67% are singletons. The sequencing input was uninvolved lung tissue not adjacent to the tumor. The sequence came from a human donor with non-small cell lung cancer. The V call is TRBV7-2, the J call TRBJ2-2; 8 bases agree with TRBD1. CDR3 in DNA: TGTGCCAGCAGCGAACAGGGGGCCGGGGAGCTGTTTTTT. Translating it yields CASSEQGAGELFF.